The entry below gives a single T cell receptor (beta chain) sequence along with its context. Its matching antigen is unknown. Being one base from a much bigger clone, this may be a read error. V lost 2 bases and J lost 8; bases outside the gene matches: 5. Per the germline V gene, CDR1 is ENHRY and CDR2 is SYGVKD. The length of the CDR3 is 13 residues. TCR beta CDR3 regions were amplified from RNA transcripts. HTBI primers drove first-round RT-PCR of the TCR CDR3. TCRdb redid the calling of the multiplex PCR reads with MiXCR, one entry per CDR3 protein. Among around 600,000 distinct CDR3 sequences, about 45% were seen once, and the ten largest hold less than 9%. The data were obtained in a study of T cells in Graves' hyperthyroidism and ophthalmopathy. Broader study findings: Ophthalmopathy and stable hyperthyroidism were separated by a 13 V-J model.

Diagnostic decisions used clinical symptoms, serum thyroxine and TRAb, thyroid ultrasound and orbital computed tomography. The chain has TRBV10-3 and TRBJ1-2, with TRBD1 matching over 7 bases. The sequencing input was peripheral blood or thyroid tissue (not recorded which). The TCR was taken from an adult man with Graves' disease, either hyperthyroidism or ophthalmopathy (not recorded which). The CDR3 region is CAISEDRVSGYTF. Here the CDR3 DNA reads TGTGCCATCAGTGAGGACAGGGTGAGCGGCTACACCTTC.